The 20 T cell receptor beta chains reported below all come from one sample, sequenced in a study of cytomegalovirus exposure and HLA in healthy donors. Both 60 Vbeta primers and 13 Jbeta primers went into the PCR. TCRdb's copy holds only in-frame clones and misses some; the assay was immunoSEQ multiplex PCR. The sample consists of 180,000 or so clones, around 86% of them appearing once. Sample: PBMCs. These receptors came from a woman aged 50 to 65 in good health and CMV-seropositive.

This clone was observed once. For the CDR3, the DNA is TGCGCCAGCAGCTTGGCCGGGGGGAGTGGGACAGATACGCAGTATTTT. This translates into CASSLAGGSGTDTQYF. The chain links TRBV5-1 to TRBJ2-3; 7 bases are a match to TRBD2. This CDR3 is built from 16 residues. V lost 0 bases, J lost 3 bases, and 7 bases stayed unmatched. Germline V gene sequence: CDR1 SGHRS, CDR2 YFSETQ. Full variable domain (remainder filled in from reference TRBV5-1 and TRBJ2-3): KAGVTQTPRYLIKTRGQQVTLSCSPISGHRSVSWYQQTPGQGLQFLFEYFSETQRNKGNFPGRFSGRQFSNSRSEMNVSTLELGDSALYLCASSLAGGSGTDTQYFGPGTRLTVL.

V is TRBV25-1 and J is TRBJ2-6; maybe TRBD2 (5 bases). CDR1 and CDR2 (germline): MGHDK, SYGVNS. The CDR3 extends over 17 amino acids. Deletions cut 8 bases from V and 0 bases from J, with 17 bases between. CDR3 amino acids: CASRWLDFSSGANVLTF. In DNA, the CDR3 is TGTGCCAGCCGGTGGTTGGACTTCAGCTCTGGGGCCAACGTCCTGACTTTC.

A remark on this clone: Compared with germline, one end of the junction differs, possibly owing to a read error. The J gene is TRBJ1-2, the V gene TRBV5-6; no clear D. Germline-derived CDR1 and CDR2 are SGHDT and YYEEEE. The CDR3 has 11 amino acids. Here the CDR3 reads CASSFGPDSSF. CDR3 nucleotide sequence: TGTGCCAGCAGCTTTGGCCCAGACTCCTCTTTC. Together with reference TRBV5-6 and TRBJ1-2, the CDR3 gives the full variable domain: DAGVTQSPTHLIKTRGQQVTLRCSPKSGHDTVSWYQQALGQGPQFIFQYYEEEERQRGNFPDRFSGHQFPNYSSELNVNALLLGDSALYLCASSFGPDSSFGSGTRLTVV.

The chain is built from TRBV28 and TRBJ2-7, with TRBD1 matching over 8 bases. The V segment lost 5 bases and the J segment 8 bases; nucleotides outside the gene matches: 11. CDR3 length equals 14 residues. Per germline, CDR1 MDHEN and CDR2 SYDVKM. CDR3 nucleotide sequence: TGTGCCAGCAGTCCTCTGGACAGGGATAACCAGCAGTACTTC. Protein: CASSPLDRDNQQYF.

The rearrangement links TRBV28 to TRBJ1-2; 8 positions agree with TRBD1. This CDR3 comprises 14 residues. The V gene end was trimmed by 6 bases and the J gene end by 8 bases; junction bases not matched to a gene: 11. Germline loops: CDR1 MDHEN, CDR2 SYDVKM. Here the CDR3 reads CASSLGQGEGGYTF. The CDR3 DNA reads TGTGCCAGCAGCCTCGGACAGGGCGAAGGGGGCTACACCTTC.

This chain joins TRBV25-1 and TRBJ2-7, with 9 nucleotides matching TRBD2. From germline, CDR1 is MGHDK and CDR2 SYGVNS. The CDR3 length is 14 residues. The V and J ends lost 7 bases and 2 bases, in that order; junction bases with no gene match: 6. CDR3 sequence reads: CASKRAGGPYEQYF. The CDR3 DNA is TGTGCCAGCAAAAGAGCGGGAGGACCCTACGAGCAGTACTTC.

The chain recombines TRBV7-9 with TRBJ1-1, with D possibly TRBD1 on 5 matching bases. The CDR3 spans 14 residues. Trimming removed 6 bases from V and 3 bases from J, with 14 bases in between. Germline V CDR1 and CDR2: SEHNR, FQNEAQ (reference sequence). CDR3 region: CASRPPRGDTEAFF. The CDR3 bases are TGTGCCAGCAGACCTCCCCGGGGGGACACTGAAGCTTTCTTT.

The chain joins TRBV7-9 to TRBJ2-3, with a weak D call TRBD2 (7 bases). This CDR3 is built from 15 residues. The ends were cut back, 3 bases at V and 2 bases at J, with 12 bases in the middle. Germline V gene lookup returns CDR1 SEHNR and CDR2 FQNEAQ (reference sequence). The CDR3 is CASSFLGGATDTQYF. For the CDR3, the DNA is TGTGCCAGCAGCTTCTTGGGGGGGGCCACAGATACGCAGTATTTT.

The chain combines TRBV30 with TRBJ2-2; 7 nucleotides align to TRBD1. The CDR3 has 14 amino acids. The germline V gene encodes CDR1 GTSNPN and CDR2 SVGIG (reference sequence). The J segment lost 2 bases and the V segment lost 5 bases, leaving 5 bases of the junction unmatched. The CDR3: CAWVGTANTGELFF. In DNA form, the CDR3 reads TGTGCCTGGGTGGGGACAGCTAACACCGGGGAGCTGTTTTTT. Drawing the rest from reference TRBV30 and TRBJ2-2, the complete variable domain is SQTIHQWPATLVQPVGSPLSLECTVEGTSNPNLYWYRQAAGRGLQLLFYSVGIGQISSEVPQNLSASRPQDRQFILSSKKLLLSDSGFYLCAWVGTANTGELFFGEGSRLTVL.

This clone was seen a single time. The chain joins TRBV10-3 to TRBJ2-3; tentatively, D is TRBD2 (6 bases). Trimming removed 8 bases at V and 0 bases at J, with 12 bases between. The germline V gene encodes CDR1 ENHRY and CDR2 SYGVKD. The CDR3 is 14 residues long. DNA for the CDR3: TGTGCCATCGCTTCGGGAGTCAGCACAGATACGCAGTATTTT. Its translation is CAIASGVSTDTQYF.

The chain couples TRBV11-2 to TRBJ2-6; possible D gene TRBD1, 6 bases. Trimming removed 7 bases at V and 0 bases at J, with 16 bases between. Germline assignment: CDR1 SGHAT and CDR2 FQNNGV. This CDR3 has 17 residues. CDR3 amino acids: CASTRGRGFSGANVLTF. Written as DNA, the CDR3 is TGTGCCAGCACCCGGGGCAGGGGATTCTCTGGGGCCAACGTCCTGACTTTC.

CDR3 loop: CASSHGQFYSNQPQHF. Written as DNA, the CDR3 is TGTGCCAGCAGTCACGGACAGTTTTATAGCAATCAGCCCCAGCATTTT. The chain has TRBV28 and TRBJ1-5; weak D call: TRBD1 (6 bases). From germline, CDR1 is MDHEN and CDR2 SYDVKM. The V end lost 5 bases, the J end lost 0 bases, and 14 bases lay between the germline ends. The CDR3 spans 16 residues.

The chain is built from TRBV18 and TRBJ2-7; a possible D gene is TRBD1 (6 bases). CDR3 length: 17 amino acids. V was shortened by 0 bases and J by 5 bases, with 20 bases between the two germline ends. Germline CDR1 KGHSH, CDR2 LQKENI. The CDR3 bases are TGTGCCAGCTCACCACCGGGGACAAGAGAGTTTGGGCACGAGCAGTACTTC. This gives the protein CASSPPGTREFGHEQYF.

This chain connects TRBV5-1 to TRBJ1-1; 7 nucleotides agree with TRBD1. Germline V gene sequence: CDR1 SGHRS, CDR2 YFSETQ. The CDR3 has 15 amino acids. The V segment lost 3 bases and the J segment 3 bases; nucleotides outside the gene matches: 8. CDR3 sequence reads: CASSSTTGTDTEAFF. The CDR3 DNA reads TGCGCCAGCAGCTCAACGACAGGGACGGACACTGAAGCTTTCTTT.

CDR3 nucleotide sequence: TGTGCCAGTTCACAGACAGGCGCCTCTGGAAACACCATATATTTT. This translates into CASSQTGASGNTIYF. The chain combines TRBV19 with TRBJ1-3; TRBD1 might be the D (6 bases). V shed 8 bases and J shed 0 bases, with 14 bases lying between them. The CDR3 is 15 residues long. Per germline, CDR1 LNHDA and CDR2 SQIVND (reference sequence).

The genes are TRBV4-1 and TRBJ1-3; weak D call: TRBD1 (6 bases). CDR1 is MGHRA and CDR2 is YSYEKL in the germline V gene. The CDR3 runs 15 residues. The germline V and J ends were trimmed by 2 bases and 0 bases, with 8 bases remaining between them. In DNA, the CDR3 is TGCGCCAGCAGCCAACAGGGGAACTCTGGAAACACCATATATTTT. Amino acids: CASSQQGNSGNTIYF.

This clone was counted between two and nine times. The chain combines TRBV28 with TRBJ1-2, with unresolved D. The CDR3 has 14 amino acids. Germline V CDR1 and CDR2: MDHEN, SYDVKM. Between the trimmed V and J ends, which lost 7 bases and 4 bases, there was a span of 16 bases. The CDR3 region is CASTPGSRSYGYTF. The CDR3 DNA reads TGTGCCAGCACCCCAGGATCCCGGTCCTATGGCTACACCTTC.

V and J are TRBV5-1 and TRBJ1-1; D is unclear. Germline assignment: CDR1 SGHRS and CDR2 YFSETQ. Trimming shortened V by 5 bases and J by 1 base, and 9 bases separated the two germline ends. The CDR3 has 13 residues. The CDR3 region is CASSELSNTEAFF. CDR3 coding DNA: TGCGCCAGCAGTGAGCTATCGAACACTGAAGCTTTCTTT.

The V and J genes are TRBV10-3 and TRBJ1-4; TRBD1 aligns across 8 bases. This CDR3 region has 13 residues. V shed 11 bases, J shed 8 bases, and the junction held 10 bases outside the gene matches. Germline CDR1 is ENHRY and CDR2 is SYGVKD. The CDR3 loop is CASTDRVGEKLFF. DNA of the CDR3: TGTGCCTCCACGGACAGGGTTGGAGAAAAACTGTTTTTT.

This chain links TRBV7-9 with TRBJ2-7; the match to TRBD2 covers 13 bases. Trimming removed 5 bases from V and 5 bases from J; junction bases left unmatched: 15. The CDR3 consists of 18 residues. Germline-derived CDR1 and CDR2 are SEHNR and FQNEAQ (reference sequence). This chain's CDR3 is CASSRMTSGRNFDHEQYF. The CDR3, as DNA: TGTGCCAGCAGCCGCATGACTAGCGGGAGGAACTTTGACCACGAGCAGTACTTC.